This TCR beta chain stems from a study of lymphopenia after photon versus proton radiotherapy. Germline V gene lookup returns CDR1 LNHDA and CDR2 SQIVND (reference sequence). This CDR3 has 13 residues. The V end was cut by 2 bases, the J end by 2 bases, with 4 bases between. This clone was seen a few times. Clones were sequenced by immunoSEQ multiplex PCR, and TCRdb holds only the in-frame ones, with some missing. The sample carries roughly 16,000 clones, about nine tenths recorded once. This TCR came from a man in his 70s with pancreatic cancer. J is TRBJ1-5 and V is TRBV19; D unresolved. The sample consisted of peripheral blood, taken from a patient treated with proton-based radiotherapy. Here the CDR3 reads CASSIWGNQPQHF. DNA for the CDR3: TGTGCCAGTAGTATATGGGGCAATCAGCCCCAGCATTTT.